The 18 T cell receptor beta chains listed next were all sequenced from one sample in a study of T-cell memory formation after mild COVID-19. TCRdb independently ran MiXCR on the 5' RACE reads; one entry per CDR3 protein. The table records roughly 190,000 distinct CDR3 sequences, roughly 27% of them present only once. The sequenced sample consisted of PBMCs or a T cell subset sorted from them (not recorded which). Source of these receptors: an adult woman who had mild COVID-19 (a few samples of this study predate the infection). Cell type and time point are not known.

This chain joins TRBV6-1 and TRBJ2-1; no reliable D call. V lost 6 bases and J 4 bases, leaving 13 bases between the germline ends. There are 14 residues in the CDR3. The V gene's germline CDR1 is MNHNS and CDR2 SASEGT. The CDR3 region has the DNA TGTGCCAGCAGGGTAGACCCGCTTTACAATGAGCAGTTCTTC. Translated, it gives CASRVDPLYNEQFF.

This clonotype appeared a few times. The CDR3 nucleotides read TGTGCCAGCAGTAAACAGGGGGCGGTTTCACCCCTCCACTTT. Encoded protein: CASSKQGAVSPLHF. The V and J genes are TRBV12-3 or TRBV12-4 and TRBJ1-6; 9 bases fit TRBD1. This CDR3 has 14 amino acids. V lost 5 bases, J lost 9 bases, and 5 bases stayed unmatched.

This clonotype was seen only a few times. The chain is built from TRBV12-3 or TRBV12-4 and TRBJ2-1; 11 nucleotides align to TRBD2. This CDR3 is 18 amino acids long. J lost 4 bases, V lost 1 base, and 9 bases had no gene match. CDR3 amino acids: CASSLGLAGGMSYNEQFF. CDR3 bases: TGTGCCAGCAGTTTAGGGCTAGCGGGAGGCATGTCTTACAATGAGCAGTTCTTC.

This clonotype appeared a few times. The chain couples TRBV29-1 to TRBJ2-5; tentatively, D is TRBD2 (5 bases). The V and J ends lost 4 bases and 3 bases respectively, with 6 bases between them. This CDR3 comprises 11 residues. Germline V CDR1 and CDR2: SQVTM, ANQGSEA. The CDR3 spells CSVAREETQYF. The CDR3 DNA reads TGCAGCGTTGCGAGGGAAGAGACCCAGTACTTC. The full variable domain, completed using reference TRBV29-1 and TRBJ2-5, is SAVISQKPSRDICQRGTSLTIQCQVDSQVTMMFWYRQQPGQSLTLIATANQGSEATYESGFVIDKFPISRPNLTFSTLTVSNMSPEDSSIYLCSVAREETQYFGPGTRLLVL.

This clonotype was picked up a small number of times. CDR3: CASSTGTSGIYEQYF. In DNA form, the CDR3 reads TGTGCCAGCAGCACCGGGACTAGCGGTATCTACGAGCAGTACTTC. J is TRBJ2-7 and V is TRBV27; TRBD2 agrees at 11 bases. The V segment lost 6 bases and the J segment 3 bases; nucleotides outside the gene matches: 7. Germline lookup yields CDR1 MNHEY and CDR2 SMNVEV (reference sequence). The CDR3 runs 15 residues.

J is TRBJ2-7 and V is TRBV5-1; weak D call: TRBD1 (5 bases). Per germline, CDR1 SGHRS and CDR2 YFSETQ. V lost 0 bases and J lost 9, with 13 bases in between. The length of the CDR3 is 13 residues. This CDR3 reads CASSLAKTGGQYF. CDR3 coding DNA: TGCGCCAGCAGCTTGGCTAAAACAGGCGGGCAGTACTTC.

This clonotype was detected many times. The CDR3 loop is CASSQFQGVAGARSHNEQFF. CDR3 in DNA: TGTGCCAGCAGCCAATTCCAGGGGGTAGCGGGGGCCCGATCTCACAATGAGCAGTTCTTC. The chain joins TRBV14 to TRBJ2-1, with TRBD2 matching 9 bases. After removal of 2 bases from V and 5 bases from J, the junction contained 19 bases not matched to a gene. Germline V gene lookup returns CDR1 SGHDN and CDR2 FVKESK. The CDR3 covers 20 residues.

This clonotype was counted only a few times. J is TRBJ1-2 and V is TRBV12-3 or TRBV12-4; 9 positions match TRBD1. V was pared by 5 bases and J by 4 bases, with 8 bases of the junction left unmatched. The CDR3 loop spans 15 amino acids. The CDR3 coding sequence is TGTGCCAGCAGTCTTACAGGGGGCAGGGGCTATGGCTACACCTTC. It yields the protein CASSLTGGRGYGYTF.

J is TRBJ2-5 and V is TRBV12-3 or TRBV12-4; tentative D call: TRBD1 (5 bases). The CDR3 contains 16 residues. The germline V and J ends were trimmed by 5 bases and 4 bases, with 20 bases remaining between them. The CDR3 bases are TGTGCCAGCAGTCTCCGGACAAATTGGGAAGGAGAGACCCAGTACTTC. Translated, it gives CASSLRTNWEGETQYF.

The chain recombines TRBV6-6 with TRBJ1-2, with 9 bases aligning to TRBD1. This CDR3 is 14 amino acids long. J was trimmed by 2 bases and V by 8 bases; bases with no gene match: 6. Germline V gene lookup returns CDR1 MNHNY and CDR2 SVGAGI (reference sequence). CDR3 amino acids: CASSETGGNYGYTF. The CDR3 DNA reads TGTGCCAGCTCCGAGACAGGGGGGAACTATGGCTACACCTTC.

CDR3 nucleotides: TGCGCCAGCAGCTTGGATCCGCGGGGGGACCCAATAGATACGCAGTATTTT. Translation gives CASSLDPRGDPIDTQYF. The chain links TRBV5-1 to TRBJ2-3; 8 bases are a match to TRBD2. The CDR3 runs 17 residues. Germline CDR1 is SGHRS and CDR2 is YFSETQ. J lost 5 bases, V lost 0 bases, and 11 bases had no gene match.

The J gene is TRBJ2-1, the V gene TRBV24-1, with D tentatively TRBD2 (5 bases). This CDR3 has 20 residues. From germline, CDR1 is KGHDR and CDR2 SFDVKD. V lost 5 bases and J 0 bases, leaving 25 bases between the germline ends. For the CDR3, the DNA is TGTGCCACCAGTGGGGGTCTAAACCCCTCCTCTGCGGGCTCCTACAATGAGCAGTTCTTC. This gives the protein CATSGGLNPSSAGSYNEQFF.

In this sample, this clonotype turned up a few times. V is TRBV12-3 or TRBV12-4 and J is TRBJ2-1; D tentatively fits TRBD1 or TRBD2 (5 bases each). V lost 3 bases to trimming and J lost 5 bases, with 17 bases between them. This CDR3 comprises 16 residues. In DNA, the CDR3 is TGTGCCAGCAGTTTTACCTCGAGGGGTTTAAACAATGAGCAGTTCTTC. This sequence encodes CASSFTSRGLNNEQFF.

Many counts were recorded for this clonotype. The V and J genes are TRBV20-1 and TRBJ2-3; D is ambiguous. The V and J ends lost 0 bases and 3 bases respectively, with 19 bases between them. The CDR3 contains 17 residues. CDR1 and CDR2 (germline): DFQATT, SNEGSKA (reference sequence). The CDR3 loop is CSARDPQRPPLTDTQYF. The CDR3 DNA follows: TGCAGTGCTAGAGATCCTCAACGTCCCCCTTTAACAGATACGCAGTATTTT.

The CDR3 nucleotides read TGTGCCAGCAGTTACCAGGCGAGCAATCAGCCCCAGCATTTT. The encoded protein is CASSYQASNQPQHF. V gene TRBV12-3 or TRBV12-4 combines with J gene TRBJ1-5; D is uncertain. Between the trimmed V and J ends, which lost 4 bases and 1 base, there was a span of 8 bases. The length of the CDR3 is 14 residues.

The rearrangement links TRBV7-2 to TRBJ2-1; 12 bases line up with TRBD2. V lost 2 bases to trimming and J lost 8 bases; unmatched junction nucleotides: 13. The CDR3 spans 18 residues. Looked up from germline, CDR1 is SGHTA and CDR2 is FQGNSA. The CDR3 DNA follows: TGTGCCAGCAGCTTAAGTGGTCCGGCTAGCGGGGGGGCCTATGAGCAGTTCTTC. As protein: CASSLSGPASGGAYEQFF.

V is TRBV6-5 and J is TRBJ2-2; D is possibly TRBD2 (7 bases). Trimming cost V 2 bases and J 5 bases, with 15 bases left between them. The CDR3 contains 16 residues. Germline assignment: CDR1 MNHEY and CDR2 SVGAGI. The CDR3 loop is CASSYNGGRLTGELFF. CDR3 DNA sequence: TGTGCCAGCAGTTACAACGGGGGGCGGTTGACCGGGGAGCTGTTTTTT.

This clonotype appeared once. The chain carries TRBV18 and TRBJ1-6; TRBD1 might be the D (5 bases). The CDR3 is 15 amino acids. Trimming removed 5 bases at V and 7 bases at J, with 15 bases between. Germline CDR1 and CDR2: KGHSH and LQKENI. The CDR3 region is CASSSQEGPNSPLHF. CDR3 sequence (DNA): TGTGCCAGCTCATCTCAAGAGGGACCCAATTCACCCCTCCACTTT.